The source of this TCR beta chain is a study of read filtering for tumor transcriptome and immune sequencing. Study context: About 8 patients were R-ISS I, some 16 were R-ISS II, 7 were R-ISS III. Whole-transcriptome libraries were prepared after DNase treatment. Study-wide findings and caveats: Dropping single-read clonotypes raised IR-seq and RNA-seq shared-clonotype correlation.

This clonotype occurred many times. The antigen remains unidentified. The CDR3 runs 17 residues. In germline, CDR1 is SGHRS, CDR2 YFSETQ. V dropped 5 bases and J dropped 0; count of bases not matched to a gene: 12. Molecular barcoded adaptors covering alpha/delta and beta/gamma chains were used on roughly 400 ng RNA. TCRdb re-derived calls from the reads in MiXCR, one entry per CDR3 protein. The data show over 25,000 distinct CDR3 sequences, approximately 15% seen once. The specimen was a population of CD138-negative cells sorted from bone marrow. The gene calls are TRBV5-1 and TRBJ2-7; 9 bases match TRBD1. This receptor was identified in a donor aged 40 or older with multiple myeloma. This CDR3 is CASSYQPGQGISYEQYF. As DNA, the CDR3 is TGCGCCAGCAGTTACCAACCGGGACAGGGCATCTCCTACGAGCAGTACTTC.